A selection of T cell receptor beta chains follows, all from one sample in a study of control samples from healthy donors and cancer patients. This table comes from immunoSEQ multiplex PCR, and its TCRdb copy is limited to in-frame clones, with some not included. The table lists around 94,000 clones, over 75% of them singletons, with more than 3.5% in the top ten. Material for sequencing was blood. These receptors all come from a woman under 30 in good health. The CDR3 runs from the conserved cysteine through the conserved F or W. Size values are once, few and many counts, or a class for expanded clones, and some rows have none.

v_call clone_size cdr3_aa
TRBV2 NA CASIETKKGNQPQHF
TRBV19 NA CASSSGTGSYEQYF
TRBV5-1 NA CASSLGDLGNEQFF
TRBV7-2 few CASSLNTGNPYNEQFF
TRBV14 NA CASSSNYNQPQHF
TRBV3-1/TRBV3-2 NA CASSPPGLAGGEQYF
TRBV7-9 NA CASSSWTSGIEGYTF
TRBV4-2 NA CASSQEDKNTGELFF
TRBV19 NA CASSPGRSAEAFF
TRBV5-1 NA CASYLGAAEQFF
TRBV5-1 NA CASSRTGASSGNTIYF
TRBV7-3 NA CASSLNPSSGETQYF
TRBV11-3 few CASRGGGADEQYF
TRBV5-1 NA CASSLAEGAGYTF
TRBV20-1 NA CSASMEAREQFF
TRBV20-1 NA CSASQATGNQPQHF
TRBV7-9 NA CASSFPRAGNTEAFF
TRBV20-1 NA CSASRGFNSPLHF
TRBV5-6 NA CASSRYTGKPEAFF
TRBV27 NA CASTPLQGSSYEQYF
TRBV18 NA CASSPGMAKNIQYF
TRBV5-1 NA CASSLVGTDTDTQYF
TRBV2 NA CASSGPGQGNEKLFF
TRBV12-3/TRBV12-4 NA CASRLEWEGYTF
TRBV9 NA CASSPYGGGRDSPLHF
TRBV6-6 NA CASSFWGNTEAFF
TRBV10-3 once CAISGTGTDSPLHF
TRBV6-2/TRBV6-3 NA CASSYSASGGPYEQYF
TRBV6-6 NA CASSTGPGEQFF
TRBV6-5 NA CASIRGDTQYF
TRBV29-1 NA CSVEEGDRGGDYGYTF
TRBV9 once CASSAHRAGGRSPLHF
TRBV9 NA CASSPRGSTNEKLFF
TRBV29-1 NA CSVGDRVNQPQHF
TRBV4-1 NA CASSQVVGAPSTDTQYF
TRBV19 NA CASQTTGMAEAFF
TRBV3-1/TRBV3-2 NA CASSQDQNQPQHF
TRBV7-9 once CASSLPAGEGLNTGELFF
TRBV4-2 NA CASSQEPQVNYGYTF
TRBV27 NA CASSLSRALSSYNSPLHF
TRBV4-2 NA CASSFGGPGNTIYF
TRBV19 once CASRLAGRVYGYTF
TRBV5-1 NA CASSHSSEGGGYGYTF
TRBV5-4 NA CASNLGTGPNTEAFF
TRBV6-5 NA CASSILAGAGDTQYF
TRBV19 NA CASDRENQPQHF
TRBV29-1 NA CSVRWAPLHEQYF
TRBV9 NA CASSPSGGNQPQHF